These 28 T cell receptor beta chains originate from one sample sequenced in a study of shared clonotypes between healthy human individuals. Profiled with immunoSEQ multiplex PCR; TCRdb holds only in-frame clones, not every one. The data contain hundreds of thousands of clones, around four fifths of them seen just once; the ten biggest clones take up around 2%. The sequencing input was memory CD4+ T cells sorted from blood. Specified subset: CD45RA-negative fraction. The receptors were gathered from a woman in her 30s in good health.

CDR3 in DNA: TGTGCCAGCAGTACGTTGACAGGGGGTCTGGCCAAAAACATTCAGTACTTC. The encoded protein is CASSTLTGGLAKNIQYF. The rearrangement links TRBV28 to TRBJ2-4, with 9 positions matching TRBD1. Germline lookup yields CDR1 MDHEN and CDR2 SYDVKM. Unmatched junction bases numbered 9, after V lost 5 bases and J lost 1 base. The CDR3 runs 17 residues.

The gene calls are TRBV9 and TRBJ1-2, with D hard to call. V lost 3 bases and J lost 3, with 12 bases in between. Per the germline V gene, CDR1 is SGDLS and CDR2 is YYNGEE. The CDR3 is made up of 14 amino acids. Written as DNA, the CDR3 is TGTGCCAGCAGCGGCCCGACGAGTTACTATGGCTACACCTTC. Protein: CASSGPTSYYGYTF.

This chain links TRBV27 with TRBJ2-3; tentative D call: TRBD2 (6 bases). The CDR3 runs to 17 residues. The ends were cut back, 5 bases at V and 0 bases at J, with 18 bases in the middle. The germline CDR1 and CDR2 sequences are MNHEY and SMNVEV (reference sequence). CDR3 amino acids: CASSPRGSGSSTDTQYF. CDR3 nucleotide sequence: TGTGCCAGCAGTCCGCGGGGTAGCGGATCTAGCACAGATACGCAGTATTTT.

In DNA form, the CDR3 reads TGTGCCATCCGTCCGGGACTAGCGGGAAACGAGCAGTACTTC. The encoded protein is CAIRPGLAGNEQYF. This rearrangement joins TRBV6-1 to TRBJ2-7; 13 nucleotides agree with TRBD2. The CDR3 extends over 14 amino acids. V dropped 10 bases and J dropped 5; count of bases not matched to a gene: 8. Germline values: CDR1 MNHNS, CDR2 SASEGT.

This rearrangement joins TRBV25-1 to TRBJ2-2; no firm D call. Per germline, CDR1 MGHDK and CDR2 SYGVNS. V was cut by 6 bases and J by 2 bases, with 4 bases left in between. The CDR3 totals 12 residues. CDR3 loop: CASRLNTGELFF. In nucleotides, the CDR3 is TGTGCCAGCAGACTAAACACCGGGGAGCTGTTTTTT.

This chain joins TRBV5-1 and TRBJ1-2, with a tentative D call TRBD1 (6 bases). There are 15 residues in the CDR3. Germline values: CDR1 SGHRS, CDR2 YFSETQ. Between the trimmed V and J ends, which lost 4 bases and 1 base, there was a span of 14 bases. This CDR3 is CASSQGGRVNYGYTF. Written as DNA, the CDR3 is TGCGCCAGCAGCCAAGGGGGGCGGGTTAACTATGGCTACACCTTC.

The V call is TRBV9, the J call TRBJ1-1; D ambiguous. Germline CDR1 SGDLS, CDR2 YYNGEE. V gave up 0 bases and J gave up 0 bases, with 6 bases separating them. This CDR3 spans 14 amino acids. This CDR3 reads CASSVVSVNTEAFF. CDR3 coding DNA: TGTGCCAGCAGCGTAGTATCAGTGAACACTGAAGCTTTCTTT.

This clone occurred a few times. The chain combines TRBV7-9 with TRBJ1-3; D uncertain. Germline CDR1 SEHNR, CDR2 FQNEAQ (reference sequence). V gave up 5 bases and J gave up 0 bases, with 14 bases separating them. The CDR3 has 16 residues. DNA of the CDR3: TGTGCCAGCAGCCCCTGGGGAGCAGGCTCTGGAAACACCATATATTTT. Amino acids: CASSPWGAGSGNTIYF.

About this clone itself: This sample includes further DNA sequences coding for the same CDR3. V is TRBV28 and J is TRBJ1-5; no clear D gene. This CDR3 has 11 amino acids. Per the germline V gene, CDR1 is MDHEN and CDR2 is SYDVKM. Trimming cost V 6 bases and J 4 bases, with 4 bases left between them. In DNA, the CDR3 is TGTGCCAGCAGCCTTAATCAGCCCCAGCATTTT. Amino acid sequence: CASSLNQPQHF.

This chain connects TRBV4-1 to TRBJ2-4; possibly TRBD2 for D (5 bases). V lost 3 bases and J lost 2, with 11 bases in between. Germline CDR1 reads MGHRA; CDR2 reads YSYEKL. This CDR3 is built from 15 residues. The CDR3: CASSQIGLTKNIQYF. CDR3 nucleotides: TGCGCCAGCAGCCAGATAGGACTCACCAAAAACATTCAGTACTTC.

This clone was counted only a few times. The chain links TRBV7-8 to TRBJ2-2; the D is unclear. The V end lost 5 bases, the J end lost 7 bases, and 8 bases lay between the germline ends. CDR1 and CDR2 (germline): SGHVS, FQNEAQ. The CDR3 loop spans 12 amino acids. The CDR3 DNA sequence: TGTGCCAGCAGCGCAGAGATCGGGGAGCTGTTTTTT. Its translation: CASSAEIGELFF.

The gene calls are TRBV11-2 and TRBJ2-7; D perhaps matches TRBD1 (6 bases). The CDR3 has 18 amino acids. CDR1 and CDR2 from the germline V gene are SGHAT and FQNNGV. Trimming pared 3 bases from V and 6 bases from J, leaving 27 bases between. CDR3 in DNA: TGTGCCAGCAGCTTTTGGCCAGGGGCCCCGGGACCACCAACCGAGCAGTACTTC. As protein: CASSFWPGAPGPPTEQYF.

The chain carries TRBV5-4 and TRBJ2-3; D uncertain. Deletions cut 0 bases from V and 6 bases from J, with 8 bases between. Germline V gene lookup returns CDR1 SGHNT and CDR2 YYREEE (reference sequence). There are 13 residues in the CDR3. The CDR3, as DNA: TGTGCCAGCAGCTTGGACGAAGCGGATACGCAGTATTTT. Its translation is CASSLDEADTQYF.

There are a few counts of this clone. V gene TRBV2 combines with J gene TRBJ1-1; 7 bases agree with TRBD1. The CDR3 consists of 14 residues. The V gene's germline CDR1 is SNHLY and CDR2 FYNNEI. The junction had 14 bases not matched to a gene; V was cut back by 9 bases and J by 7 bases. The CDR3: CARGRKTGSGEAFF. In DNA form, the CDR3 reads TGTGCCAGAGGTCGGAAGACAGGGTCCGGTGAAGCTTTCTTT.

This rearrangement joins TRBV30 to TRBJ1-5; no definite D call. The V and J ends lost 1 base and 2 bases respectively, with 12 bases between them. This CDR3 contains 15 residues. Germline lookup yields CDR1 GTSNPN and CDR2 SVGIG (reference sequence). CDR3 region: CAWSAPGIGNQPQHF. CDR3 sequence (DNA): TGTGCCTGGAGTGCCCCGGGTATCGGCAATCAGCCCCAGCATTTT.

This sequence joins TRBV11-2 and TRBJ2-5, with a tentative D call TRBD1 (5 bases). The CDR3 runs 13 residues. Per the germline V gene, CDR1 is SGHAT and CDR2 is FQNNGV. The ends were cut back, 8 bases at V and 5 bases at J, with 15 bases in the middle. The CDR3: CASGVDSVETQYF. DNA of the CDR3: TGTGCCAGCGGTGTTGACAGTGTGGAGACCCAGTACTTC.

J is TRBJ2-7 and V is TRBV7-9, with D tentatively TRBD1 (6 bases). Trimming took off 4 bases at V and 2 bases at J, with 15 bases between the two ends. The CDR3 loop spans 15 amino acids. The germline V gene encodes CDR1 SEHNR and CDR2 FQNEAQ (reference sequence). This chain's CDR3 is CASSSNRGQTYEQYF. CDR3 coding DNA: TGTGCCAGCAGCTCGAATCGGGGACAAACCTACGAGCAGTACTTC.

The table lists this clone with many counts. This specimen includes other DNA sequences encoding the same CDR3. This rearrangement joins TRBV28 to TRBJ2-7, with D tentatively TRBD1 or TRBD2 (6 bases each). The CDR3 is made up of 15 amino acids. The germline V gene encodes CDR1 MDHEN and CDR2 SYDVKM. V was trimmed by 7 bases and J by 2 bases, leaving 18 bases between them. The CDR3 DNA reads TGTGCCAGCACAAACGGGGGCGCGATAACCTACGAGCAGTACTTC. This gives the protein CASTNGGAITYEQYF.

This chain links TRBV28 with TRBJ1-2, with D tentatively TRBD1 (6 bases). V lost 6 bases, J lost 4 bases, and 21 bases lay in between. The CDR3 contains 16 residues. Germline V CDR1 and CDR2: MDHEN, SYDVKM. The CDR3 loop is CASSDTGGARPYGYTF. The CDR3 coding sequence is TGTGCCAGCAGCGACACCGGGGGGGCAAGACCCTATGGCTACACCTTC.

This chain uses TRBV18 with TRBJ1-3; weak D call: TRBD1 (6 bases). Germline lookup yields CDR1 KGHSH and CDR2 LQKENI. The CDR3 has 15 amino acids. V was shortened by 3 bases and J by 1 base, with 10 bases between the two germline ends. The CDR3 coding sequence is TGTGCCAGCTCACCGGGGGGGGCTTCTGGAAACACCATATATTTT. This codes for CASSPGGASGNTIYF. Drawing the rest from reference TRBV18 and TRBJ1-3, the complete variable domain is NAGVMQNPRHLVRRRGQEARLRCSPMKGHSHVYWYRQLPEEGLKFMVYLQKENIIDESGMPKERFSAEFPKEGPSILRIQQVVRGDSAAYFCASSPGGASGNTIYFGEGSWLTVV.

This clone rates as medium-sized (0.01 to 0.1%). The chain combines TRBV29-1 with TRBJ2-1; TRBD2 aligns across 11 bases. Germline lookup yields CDR1 SQVTM and CDR2 ANQGSEA. CDR3 length: 12 residues. Germline trimming cut 7 bases from V and 7 bases from J; bases unmatched to any gene: 3. The CDR3 sequence: CSAGTSGNEQFF. The CDR3 region has the DNA TGCAGCGCTGGGACTAGCGGTAATGAGCAGTTCTTC.

This sequence joins TRBV5-1 and TRBJ2-1, with 8 bases fitting TRBD2. The length of the CDR3 is 16 residues. Unmatched junction bases numbered 8, after V lost 1 base and J lost 5 bases. Germline V gene data show CDR1 as SGHRS and CDR2 as YFSETQ. This CDR3 reads CASSLTTGGPHNEQFF. The DNA of the CDR3 is TGCGCCAGCAGCTTGACTACGGGAGGGCCCCACAATGAGCAGTTCTTC.

This clone has a single count. V is TRBV2 and J is TRBJ1-2; no reliable D call. CDR1 is SNHLY, CDR2 FYNNEI, per germline. This CDR3 is built from 12 residues. Deletions cut 6 bases from V and 8 bases from J, with 13 bases between. CDR3 sequence: CASRKDMGGYTF. For the CDR3, the DNA is TGTGCCAGCAGGAAGGATATGGGGGGCTACACCTTC.

This sequence joins TRBV28 and TRBJ2-1; D not resolved. This CDR3 contains 15 residues. The V end was cut by 5 bases, the J end by 0 bases, with 11 bases between. The V gene's germline CDR1 is MDHEN and CDR2 SYDVKM. The CDR3 sequence: CASSGFESSYNEQFF. The CDR3 coding sequence is TGTGCCAGCAGTGGCTTCGAGAGCTCCTACAATGAGCAGTTCTTC.

The rearrangement uses TRBV28 and TRBJ2-1; 10 bases are shared with TRBD2. Germline lookup yields CDR1 MDHEN and CDR2 SYDVKM. The ends lost 10 bases at V and 13 bases at J; junction bases unmatched: 10. The CDR3 covers 12 residues. The CDR3 spells CATRASGSQQFF. CDR3 nucleotide sequence: TGTGCCACTCGGGCTAGCGGGAGCCAACAGTTCTTC.

The gene calls are TRBV7-6 and TRBJ1-1, with D possibly matching TRBD1 (6 bases). CDR1 is SGHVS and CDR2 is FNYEAQ in the germline V gene. This CDR3 contains 15 residues. Trimming left V 4 bases short and J 4 bases short, with 16 bases between. The CDR3 loop reads CASSSYRELSTEAFF. The CDR3 bases are TGTGCCAGCAGCTCCTACAGGGAACTCAGCACTGAAGCTTTCTTT.

As regards this clone: This sample includes further DNA sequences coding for the same CDR3. V and J are TRBV4-2 and TRBJ1-4; the D is unclear. The CDR3 spans 16 residues. The V end was cut by 2 bases, the J end by 7 bases, with 17 bases between. The germline V gene has CDR1 LGHNA and CDR2 YNFKEQ. The CDR3 sequence is CASSQKSAGGREKLFF. DNA of the CDR3: TGTGCCAGCAGCCAAAAGAGCGCGGGAGGACGTGAAAAACTGTTTTTT.

The J gene is TRBJ2-7, the V gene TRBV5-1; a weak D match, TRBD2 (6 bases). Trimming left V 4 bases short and J 6 bases short, with 23 bases between. Germline values: CDR1 SGHRS, CDR2 YFSETQ. This CDR3 region has 16 residues. The CDR3 nucleotides are TGCGCCAGCAGCGGTTCTAGCGTTCCGGCCGTAAGCGAGCAGTACTTC. Protein: CASSGSSVPAVSEQYF.